Listed here is a single T cell receptor (beta chain). The antigen this receptor binds is unknown. No qualities accompany the bases; no much larger clone lies one base away. The immunoSEQ Assay, which relies on bias-controlled multiplex PCR amplification of genomic DNA, was used to profile TCRbeta CDR3 regions. The source study handled its data this way. The absolute abundance of each unique TCRbeta CDR3 region was quantified after sequences were collapsed and filtered. Differential abundance was tested with a binomial (Fisher-equivalent) model and with a beta-binomial model adding time-dependent variance fitted from healthy donors. Any clone with fewer than 5 combined templates was excluded, and a clone was called differentially abundant if its Benjamini-Hochberg FDR was below 0.01. Using the form v = (b*log(k)+a)^2, the beta-binomial variance was modeled as a function of the total template count across the two samples. The clones in this table, taken by TCRdb from immuneACCESS, are in-frame only. Not every clone is retained; where verified, under half of the shortfall comes from an unresolved V gene, and the cause of the rest is unknown. V, J and clone size were drawn from that table, and D and trimming were deduced from the DNA. The sample table holds approximately 130,000 clones, of which 86% were seen once. The biggest ten clones account for 8.4% of the sample.

The germline V gene supplies CDR1 SGHAT and CDR2 FQNNGV. A distance of 16 bases separates the germline ends of V and J, which lose 5 bases and 5 bases respectively. The CDR3 holds 14 amino acids from the cysteine to the phenylalanine. The only DNA kept is the CDR3, 42 bases in frame from the first base. This specimen comes from a study of identifying expanded T cells in peripheral blood (dated 2019 in TCRdb). In terms of the full investigation: Separate aliquots of the same genomic DNA pool were sequenced to produce technical replicates, and four replicates were compared in pairs. Broad study findings and their caveats: Both the number of clones called differentially abundant and the false-positive rate were significantly reduced by the beta-binomial model across all healthy-donor time intervals. In all healthy donors, the variance in clone template counts between samples taken roughly 14 days apart rose significantly as total template count increased. The authors expected that biological variance in healthy repertoires might rise further over much longer intervals, such as months to years. The binomial model flagged approximately 1.2 differentially abundant clones between technical replicates, compared with about 16 over about 2 weeks and 19 over about four weeks.

During the collection period, no infections or other immune events were recorded for the healthy donors. Time-dependent variance in a beta-binomial model of T-cell clone differential abundance was calibrated using healthy-donor blood repertoires as a training cohort. The training cohort was composed of about 10 healthy donors, 3 female and 7 male. Donor ages ranged from 29 to 64 years, with an average of about 41 years. Obtained from a commercial supplier, whole blood was collected from each healthy donor at three time points set around 13 days apart. For immunosequencing, genomic DNA was extracted from whole blood that had not been sorted.

This receptor was obtained from a person aged 18 to 70 in good health. The sample was blood. This chain joins TRBV11-2 to TRBJ2-7; the D gene is unclear. The CDR3 in this case is CASSKQSGIHEQYF. At the DNA level, the sequence is TGTGCCAGCAGCAAACAATCAGGTATCCACGAGCAGTACTTC. The full variable domain, completed from the reference TRBV11-2 and TRBJ2-7 proteins outside the CDR3, reads EAGVAQSPRYKIIEKRQSVAFWCNPISGHATLYWYQQILGQGPKLLIQFQNNGVVDDSQLPKDRFSAERLKGVDSTLKIQPAKLEDSAVYLCASSKQSGIHEQYFGPGTRLTVT.